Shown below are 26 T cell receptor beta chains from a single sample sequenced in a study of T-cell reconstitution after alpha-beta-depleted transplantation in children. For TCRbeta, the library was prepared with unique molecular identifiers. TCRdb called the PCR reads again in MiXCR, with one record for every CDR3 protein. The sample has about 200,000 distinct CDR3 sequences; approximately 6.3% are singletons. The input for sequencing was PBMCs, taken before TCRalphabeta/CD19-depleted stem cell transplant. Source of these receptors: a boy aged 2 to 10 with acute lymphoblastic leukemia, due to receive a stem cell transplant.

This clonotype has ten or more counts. CDR3 protein: CASSFRSGGASYNEQFF. As DNA, the CDR3 is TGTGCCAGCAGTTTTCGTAGCGGGGGGGCCTCCTACAATGAGCAGTTCTTC. The chain recombines TRBV27 with TRBJ2-1; TRBD2 matches 11 bases. This CDR3 region has 17 residues. CDR1 is MNHEY and CDR2 is SMNVEV in the germline V gene (reference sequence). The V and J ends lost 3 bases and 0 bases, in that order; junction bases with no gene match: 4.

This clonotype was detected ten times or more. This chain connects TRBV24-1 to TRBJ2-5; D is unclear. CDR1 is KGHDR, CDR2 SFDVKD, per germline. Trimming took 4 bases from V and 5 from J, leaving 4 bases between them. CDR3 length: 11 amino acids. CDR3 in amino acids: CATSEGETQYF. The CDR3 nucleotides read TGTGCCACCAGTGAGGGGGAGACCCAGTACTTC.

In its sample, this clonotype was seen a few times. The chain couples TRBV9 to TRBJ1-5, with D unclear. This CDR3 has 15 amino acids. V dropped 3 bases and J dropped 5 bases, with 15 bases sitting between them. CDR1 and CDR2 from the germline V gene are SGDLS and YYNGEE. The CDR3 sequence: CASSESGVGDQPQHF. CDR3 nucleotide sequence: TGTGCCAGCAGCGAGTCCGGAGTTGGGGATCAGCCCCAGCATTTT.

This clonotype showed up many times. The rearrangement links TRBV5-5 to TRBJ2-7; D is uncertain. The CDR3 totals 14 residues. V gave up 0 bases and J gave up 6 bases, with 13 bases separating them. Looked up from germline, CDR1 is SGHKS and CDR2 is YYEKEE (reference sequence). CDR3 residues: CASSLVFSPSEQYF. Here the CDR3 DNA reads TGTGCCAGCAGCTTGGTTTTCTCCCCGTCCGAGCAGTACTTC.

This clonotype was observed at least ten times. CDR3 in amino acids: CASSRTDSPQPQHF. Written as DNA, the CDR3 is TGTGCCAGCAGCAGGACGGACAGCCCTCAGCCCCAGCATTTT. This chain joins TRBV7-9 and TRBJ1-5; D is possibly TRBD1 (6 bases). CDR1 and CDR2 (germline): SEHNR, FQNEAQ (reference sequence). The CDR3 consists of 14 residues. Trimming pared 5 bases from V and 6 bases from J, leaving 14 bases between.

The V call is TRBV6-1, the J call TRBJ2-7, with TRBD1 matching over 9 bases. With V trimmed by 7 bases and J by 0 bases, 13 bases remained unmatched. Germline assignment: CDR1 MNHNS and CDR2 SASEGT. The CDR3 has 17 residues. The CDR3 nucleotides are TGTGCCAGCACCACAGCGCCCGGGACAGGGAACTCCTACGAGCAGTACTTC. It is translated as CASTTAPGTGNSYEQYF.

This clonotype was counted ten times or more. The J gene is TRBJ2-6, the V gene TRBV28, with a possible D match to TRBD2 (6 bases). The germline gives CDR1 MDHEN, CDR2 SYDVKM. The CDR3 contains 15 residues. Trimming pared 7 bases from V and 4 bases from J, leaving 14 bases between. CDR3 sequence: CASKLGGPGANVLTF. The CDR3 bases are TGTGCCAGCAAATTGGGGGGTCCCGGGGCCAACGTCCTGACTTTC.

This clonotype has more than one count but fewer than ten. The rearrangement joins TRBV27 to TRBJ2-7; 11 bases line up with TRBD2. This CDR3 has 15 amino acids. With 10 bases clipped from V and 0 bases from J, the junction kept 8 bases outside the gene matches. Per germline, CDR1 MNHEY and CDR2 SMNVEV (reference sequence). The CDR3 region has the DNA TGTGCCAATCCCGGAACTAGCGGGAGCTCCTACGAGCAGTACTTC. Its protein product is CANPGTSGSSYEQYF.

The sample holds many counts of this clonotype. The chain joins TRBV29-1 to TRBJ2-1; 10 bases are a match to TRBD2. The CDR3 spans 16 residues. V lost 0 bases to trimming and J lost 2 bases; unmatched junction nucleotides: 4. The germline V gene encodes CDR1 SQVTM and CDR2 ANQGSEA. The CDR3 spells CSVEESSGGAYNEQFF. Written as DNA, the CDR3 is TGCAGCGTTGAAGAATCAAGCGGGGGGGCCTACAATGAGCAGTTCTTC.

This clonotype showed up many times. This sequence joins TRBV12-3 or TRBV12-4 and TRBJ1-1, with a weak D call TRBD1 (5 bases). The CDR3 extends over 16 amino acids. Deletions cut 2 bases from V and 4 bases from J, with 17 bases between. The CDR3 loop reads CASSLLGSGPGTEAFF. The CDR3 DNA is TGTGCCAGCAGTTTATTGGGGTCGGGGCCTGGCACTGAAGCTTTCTTT.

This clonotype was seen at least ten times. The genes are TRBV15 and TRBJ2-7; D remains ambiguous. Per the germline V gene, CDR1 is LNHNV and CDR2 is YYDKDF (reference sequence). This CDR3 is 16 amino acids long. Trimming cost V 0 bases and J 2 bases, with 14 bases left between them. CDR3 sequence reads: CATSRDRSASPYEQYF. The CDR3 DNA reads TGTGCCACCAGCAGAGATCGGTCTGCGTCCCCCTACGAGCAGTACTTC.

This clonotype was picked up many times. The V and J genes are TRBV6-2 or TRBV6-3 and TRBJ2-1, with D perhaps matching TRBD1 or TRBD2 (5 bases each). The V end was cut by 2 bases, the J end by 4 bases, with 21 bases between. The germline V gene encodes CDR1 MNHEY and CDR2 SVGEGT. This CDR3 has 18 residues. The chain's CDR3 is CASSYRISLLWGYNEQFF. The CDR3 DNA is TGTGCCAGCAGTTACCGGATTTCCCTTTTATGGGGGTACAATGAGCAGTTCTTC.

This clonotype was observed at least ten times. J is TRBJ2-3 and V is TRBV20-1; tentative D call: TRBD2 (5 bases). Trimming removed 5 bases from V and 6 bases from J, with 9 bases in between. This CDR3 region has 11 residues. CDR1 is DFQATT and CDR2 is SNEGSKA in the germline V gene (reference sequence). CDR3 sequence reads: CSASADDTQYF. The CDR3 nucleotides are TGCAGTGCTTCAGCGGATGATACGCAGTATTTT.

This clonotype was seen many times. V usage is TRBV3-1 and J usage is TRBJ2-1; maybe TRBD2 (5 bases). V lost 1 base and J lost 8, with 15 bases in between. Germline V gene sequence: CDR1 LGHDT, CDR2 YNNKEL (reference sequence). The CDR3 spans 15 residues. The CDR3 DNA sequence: TGTGCCAGCAGCCAAGGGGTAGGGTCCGGGGATGAGCAGTTCTTC. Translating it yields CASSQGVGSGDEQFF.

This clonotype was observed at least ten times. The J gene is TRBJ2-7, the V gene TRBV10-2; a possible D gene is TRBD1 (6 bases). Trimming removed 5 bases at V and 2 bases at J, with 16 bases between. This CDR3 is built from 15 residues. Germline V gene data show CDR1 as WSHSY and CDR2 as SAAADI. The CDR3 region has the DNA TGCGCCAGCAGTCCGCCGGAACAGGGAACCTACGAGCAGTACTTC. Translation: CASSPPEQGTYEQYF.

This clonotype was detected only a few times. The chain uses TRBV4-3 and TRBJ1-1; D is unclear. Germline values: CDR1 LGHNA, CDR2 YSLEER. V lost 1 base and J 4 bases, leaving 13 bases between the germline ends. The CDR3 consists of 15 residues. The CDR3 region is CASSQGGRGFTEAFF. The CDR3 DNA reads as TGCGCCAGCAGCCAAGGGGGTAGAGGATTCACTGAAGCTTTCTTT.

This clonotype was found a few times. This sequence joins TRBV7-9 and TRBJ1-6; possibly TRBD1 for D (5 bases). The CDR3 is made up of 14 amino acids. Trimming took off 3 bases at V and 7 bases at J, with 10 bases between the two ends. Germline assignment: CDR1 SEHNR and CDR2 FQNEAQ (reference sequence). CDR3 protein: CASSLLQENSPLHF. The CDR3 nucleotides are TGTGCCAGCAGCTTGTTACAGGAAAATTCACCCCTCCACTTT. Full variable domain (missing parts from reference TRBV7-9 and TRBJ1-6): DTGVSQNPRHKITKRGQNVTFRCDPISEHNRLYWYRQTLGQGPEFLTYFQNEAQLEKSRLLSDRFSAERPKGSFSTLEIQRTEQGDSAMYLCASSLLQENSPLHFGNGTRLTVT.

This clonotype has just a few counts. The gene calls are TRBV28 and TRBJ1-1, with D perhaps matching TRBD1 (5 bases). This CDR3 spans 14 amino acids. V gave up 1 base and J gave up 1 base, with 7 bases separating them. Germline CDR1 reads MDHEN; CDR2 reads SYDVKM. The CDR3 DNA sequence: TGTGCCAGCAGTTTATCCCAGGGGAACACTGAAGCTTTCTTT. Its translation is CASSLSQGNTEAFF.

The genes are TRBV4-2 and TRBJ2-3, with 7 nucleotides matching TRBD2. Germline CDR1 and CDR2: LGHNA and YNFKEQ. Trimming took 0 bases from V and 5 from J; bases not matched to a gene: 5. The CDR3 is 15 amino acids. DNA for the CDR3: TGTGCCAGCAGCCAAGAACAGCGGGGAGGAGATACGCAGTATTTT. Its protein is CASSQEQRGGDTQYF.

DNA of the CDR3: TGCAGTGCTAGGGATACATTCTCAAGAACTAGCGGGGGGCCCCGGGACGAGCAGTACTTC. It encodes CSARDTFSRTSGGPRDEQYF. The V call is TRBV20-1, the J call TRBJ2-7; 12 nucleotides agree with TRBD2. This CDR3 has 20 residues. The germline gives CDR1 DFQATT, CDR2 SNEGSKA (reference sequence). Germline trimming cut 3 bases from V and 5 bases from J; bases unmatched to any gene: 23.

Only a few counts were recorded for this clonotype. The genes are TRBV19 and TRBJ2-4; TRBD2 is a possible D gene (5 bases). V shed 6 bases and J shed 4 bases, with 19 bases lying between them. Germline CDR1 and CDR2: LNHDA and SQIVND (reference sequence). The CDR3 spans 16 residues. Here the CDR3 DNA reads TGTGCCAGTAGCTCGATATCCGGAGCGGTGAAAAACATTCAGTACTTC. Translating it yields CASSSISGAVKNIQYF.

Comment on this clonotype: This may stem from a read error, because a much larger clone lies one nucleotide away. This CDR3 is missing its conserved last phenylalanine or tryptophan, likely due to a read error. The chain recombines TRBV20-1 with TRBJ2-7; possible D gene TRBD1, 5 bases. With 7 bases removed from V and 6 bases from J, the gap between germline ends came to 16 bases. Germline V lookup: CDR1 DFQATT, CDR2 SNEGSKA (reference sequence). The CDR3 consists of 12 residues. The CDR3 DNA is TGCAGTGGAGACAGTTCATTTGGCGAGCAGTACCTC. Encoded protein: CSGDSSFGEQYL.

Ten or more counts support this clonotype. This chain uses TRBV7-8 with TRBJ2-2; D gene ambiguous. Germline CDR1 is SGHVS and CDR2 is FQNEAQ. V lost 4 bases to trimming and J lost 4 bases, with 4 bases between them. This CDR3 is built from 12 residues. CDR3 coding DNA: TGTGCCAGCAGCTACCCCACCGGGGAGCTGTTTTTT. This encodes CASSYPTGELFF.

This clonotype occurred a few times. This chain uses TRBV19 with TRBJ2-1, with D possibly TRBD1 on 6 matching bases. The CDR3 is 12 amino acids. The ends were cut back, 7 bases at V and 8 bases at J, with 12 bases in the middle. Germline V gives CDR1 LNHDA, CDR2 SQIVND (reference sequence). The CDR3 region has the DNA TGTGCCAGTATGGGGGCCTCGTATGAGCAGTTCTTC. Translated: CASMGASYEQFF.

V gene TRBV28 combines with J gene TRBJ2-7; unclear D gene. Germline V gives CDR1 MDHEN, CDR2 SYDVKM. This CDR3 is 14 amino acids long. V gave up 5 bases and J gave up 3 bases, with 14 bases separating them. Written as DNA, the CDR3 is TGTGCCAGCAGTCTCTTAGAAGTTTTCTACGAGCAGTACTTC. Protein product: CASSLLEVFYEQYF.

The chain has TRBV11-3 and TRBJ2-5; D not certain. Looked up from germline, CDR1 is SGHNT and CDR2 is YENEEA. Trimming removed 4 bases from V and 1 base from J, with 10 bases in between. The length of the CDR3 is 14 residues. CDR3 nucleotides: TGTGCCAGCAGCTCGGGTGCCTCCCAAGAGACCCAGTACTTC. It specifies CASSSGASQETQYF.